Shown below are 15 T cell receptor beta chains from a single sample sequenced in a study of blood T cell repertoires in COVID-19. Sequenced by immunoSEQ multiplex PCR; TCRdb stores in-frame clones only, minus some. The data show hundreds of thousands of clones, about 88% seen once. The sequenced sample consisted of PBMCs or T cells enriched from blood (not recorded which). These receptors were obtained from a woman aged 55 to 70 who had recovered from COVID-19.

This rearrangement joins TRBV14 to TRBJ1-2; D is unresolved. CDR1 is SGHDN and CDR2 is FVKESK in the germline V gene. The CDR3 is 12 residues long. Trimming took 1 base from V and 11 from J, leaving 11 bases between them. CDR3: CASSQGLGGYTF. Written as DNA, the CDR3 is TGTGCCAGCAGCCAAGGCTTGGGAGGATACACCTTC.

V and J are TRBV7-2 and TRBJ2-7, with 7 bases fitting TRBD2. CDR3 length: 13 amino acids. V shed 4 bases and J 7 bases; nucleotides not matched to a gene: 7. Germline V gene lookup returns CDR1 SGHTA and CDR2 FQGNSA. The CDR3 here is CASSSEAGREQYV. CDR3 sequence (DNA): TGTGCCAGCAGCTCTGAAGCGGGGAGGGAGCAGTACGTC.

This clone has only one observation. The chain combines TRBV2 with TRBJ1-5; D uncertain. From germline, CDR1 is SNHLY and CDR2 FYNNEI. The CDR3 covers 16 residues. V gave up 2 bases and J gave up 3 bases, with 14 bases separating them. The chain's CDR3 is CASSEYGEALNQPQHF. The DNA for the CDR3 is TGTGCCAGCAGTGAATACGGGGAGGCCCTCAATCAGCCCCAGCATTTT.

This clone was found a few times. The chain joins TRBV27 to TRBJ2-7, with 8 positions matching TRBD1. The ends lost 2 bases at V and 1 base at J; junction bases unmatched: 7. CDR3 length: 16 amino acids. Germline CDR1 is MNHEY and CDR2 is SMNVEV (reference sequence). The CDR3 here is CASSLPDRERSYEQYV. In DNA, the CDR3 is TGTGCCAGCAGTTTACCGGACAGGGAGAGGTCCTACGAGCAGTACGTC.

The rearrangement links TRBV10-3 to TRBJ1-1; D ambiguous. Trimming pared 0 bases from V and 5 bases from J, leaving 7 bases between. There are 13 residues in the CDR3. Germline V CDR1 and CDR2: ENHRY, SYGVKD. CDR3 bases: TGTGCCATCAGTGAGTCAATCGTTACTGAAGCTTTCTTT. It codes for CAISESIVTEAFF.

A few counts support this clone. The V and J genes are TRBV7-9 and TRBJ1-4; 8 bases agree with TRBD1. Per the germline V gene, CDR1 is SEHNR and CDR2 is FQNEAQ (reference sequence). V dropped 3 bases and J dropped 0; count of bases not matched to a gene: 0. The CDR3 loop spans 15 amino acids. Here the CDR3 reads CASSLTGATNEKLFF. The CDR3 DNA follows: TGTGCCAGCAGCTTGACAGGGGCAACTAATGAAAAACTGTTTTTT.

This chain uses TRBV2 with TRBJ2-5, with 9 bases that match TRBD1. V was pared by 6 bases and J by 5 bases, with 10 bases of the junction left unmatched. Germline CDR1 SNHLY, CDR2 FYNNEI. The CDR3 consists of 15 residues. The CDR3 DNA is TGTGCCAGCAGGACGACCGGGACAGGGTCTGAGACCCAGTACTTC. This sequence encodes CASRTTGTGSETQYF.

J is TRBJ1-6 and V is TRBV3-1 (or the pseudogene TRBV3-2), with a tentative D call TRBD1 (6 bases). The germline V gene encodes CDR1 LGHDT and CDR2 YNNKEL (reference sequence). The V gene lost 7 bases and the J gene lost 4 bases, with 17 bases spanning the gap. The CDR3 totals 16 residues. The DNA for the CDR3 is TGTGCCAGCAAAGGAGGCAGGGGACAATATAATTCACCCCTCCACTTT. This sequence encodes CASKGGRGQYNSPLHF.

The chain joins TRBV18 to TRBJ2-1; D is uncertain. The CDR3 contains 15 residues. Germline lookup yields CDR1 KGHSH and CDR2 LQKENI. V was cut by 4 bases and J by 7 bases, with 17 bases left in between. This CDR3 reads CASSLLIGSGNEQFF. The CDR3 bases are TGTGCCAGCTCACTCTTGATCGGCTCCGGGAATGAGCAGTTCTTC.

Concerning this clone: Within the sample, other DNA sequences also encode this same CDR3. V and J are TRBV7-9 and TRBJ1-2, with a tentative D call TRBD1 (5 bases). The CDR3 length is 13 residues. Germline CDR1 and CDR2: SEHNR and FQNEAQ (reference sequence). Trimming pared 5 bases from V and 6 bases from J, leaving 13 bases between. The CDR3 loop reads CASSLGGGDGYTF. In DNA, the CDR3 is TGTGCCAGCAGCCTCGGAGGAGGGGATGGCTACACCTTC. Drawing the rest from reference TRBV7-9 and TRBJ1-2, the complete variable domain is DTGVSQNPRHKITKRGQNVTFRCDPISEHNRLYWYRQTLGQGPEFLTYFQNEAQLEKSRLLSDRFSAERPKGSFSTLEIQRTEQGDSAMYLCASSLGGGDGYTFGSGTRLTVV.

The chain carries TRBV19 and TRBJ1-5, with a weak D call TRBD1 (5 bases). The CDR3 loop spans 12 amino acids. CDR1 and CDR2 from the germline V gene are LNHDA and SQIVND (reference sequence). V gave up 10 bases and J gave up 7 bases, with 14 bases separating them. Here the CDR3 reads CATSSRVQPQHF. In nucleotides, the CDR3 is TGTGCCACCTCCTCCAGGGTACAGCCCCAGCATTTT.

The chain recombines TRBV27 with TRBJ1-3; D gene ambiguous. Looked up from germline, CDR1 is MNHEY and CDR2 is SMNVEV (reference sequence). V gave up 4 bases and J gave up 2 bases, with 3 bases separating them. The CDR3 is made up of 12 amino acids. CDR3 DNA sequence: TGTGCCAGCAGTTCCACTGGAAACACCATATATTTT. Protein sequence: CASSSTGNTIYF.

The table lists this clone with a few counts. The chain joins TRBV19 to TRBJ1-5, with D unclear. The germline CDR1 and CDR2 sequences are LNHDA and SQIVND (reference sequence). V shed 2 bases and J shed 5 bases, with 10 bases lying between them. The CDR3 length is 14 residues. In DNA, the CDR3 is TGTGCCAGTAGTATAAGTCTCGGGGATCAGCCCCAGCATTTT. The encoded protein is CASSISLGDQPQHF.

The J gene is TRBJ2-7, the V gene TRBV4-2; TRBD2 aligns across 8 bases. Trimming cost V 3 bases and J 3 bases; bases outside gene matches: 10. This CDR3 region has 16 residues. Germline V gene sequence: CDR1 LGHNA, CDR2 YNFKEQ. The CDR3 loop reads CASSQGPGLDYYEQYF. DNA for the CDR3: TGTGCCAGCAGCCAGGGGCCGGGACTAGATTACTACGAGCAGTACTTC.

This clone was found once. Here the CDR3 reads CASSPRTLGDTIYF. The CDR3 DNA follows: TGTGCCAGCAGCCCCCGGACCTTAGGGGACACCATATATTTT. This chain uses TRBV7-8 with TRBJ1-3; a weak D match, TRBD1 (5 bases). Germline CDR1 SGHVS, CDR2 FQNEAQ. V was trimmed by 5 bases and J by 8 bases, leaving 16 bases between them. The CDR3 runs to 14 residues.